The 17 T cell receptor beta chains reported below all come from one sample, sequenced in a study of cytomegalovirus exposure and HLA in healthy donors. The PCR employed 60 Vbeta primers together with 13 Jbeta primers. Produced via immunoSEQ multiplex PCR; TCRdb's table is partial and in-frame only. The repertoire includes 62,000 or so clones, about 83% of them detected once, and around 4.7% sits in the top ten. The sample consisted of PBMCs. These receptors came from a man between 25 and 39 years old in good health and CMV-seronegative.

CDR3 in DNA: TGCGCCAGCAGCCCGACTAGCGGGGGAACAGATACGCAGTATTTT. As protein: CASSPTSGGTDTQYF. The chain links TRBV5-1 to TRBJ2-3; 12 bases match TRBD2. V shed 4 bases and J 3 bases; nucleotides not matched to a gene: 3. CDR3 length: 15 residues. Germline CDR1 reads SGHRS; CDR2 reads YFSETQ.

The V call is TRBV19, the J call TRBJ1-5, with D maybe TRBD1 (5 bases). V lost 10 bases to trimming and J lost 5 bases, with 15 bases between them. CDR3 size: 13 residues. Germline V gives CDR1 LNHDA, CDR2 SQIVND (reference sequence). CDR3 sequence (DNA): TGTGCCATAGACAGTGGACGGGATCAGCCCCAGCATTTT. Its protein product is CAIDSGRDQPQHF.

The chain couples TRBV30 to TRBJ2-7; tentatively, D is TRBD1 (5 bases). This CDR3 spans 13 amino acids. The V end was cut by 0 bases, the J end by 2 bases, with 8 bases between. Germline CDR1 is GTSNPN and CDR2 is SVGIG (reference sequence). The CDR3 nucleotides read TGTGCCTGGAGTGTACAGGCAGCCTACGAGCAGTACTTC. It yields the protein CAWSVQAAYEQYF.

V gene TRBV6-6 combines with J gene TRBJ2-3; 9 nucleotides agree with TRBD2. The V and J ends lost 7 bases and 0 bases, in that order; junction bases with no gene match: 2. CDR1 is MNHNY and CDR2 is SVGAGI in the germline V gene (reference sequence). The CDR3 length is 14 residues. The CDR3 DNA is TGTGCCAGCAATCTAGCGGGGAGCACAGATACGCAGTATTTT. Its protein is CASNLAGSTDTQYF.

The chain links TRBV2 to TRBJ2-7; TRBD2 matches at 11 bases. Germline CDR1 is SNHLY and CDR2 is FYNNEI. This CDR3 has 14 amino acids. J gave up 5 bases and V 3 bases, and 3 bases lay outside the gene matches. In DNA, the CDR3 is TGTGCCAGCAGTGAGGTAGCGGGGGGGAACGAGCAGTACTTC. Protein product: CASSEVAGGNEQYF.

This clone is a singleton in its sample. This chain links TRBV25-1 with TRBJ2-7; 10 bases match TRBD1. Germline loops: CDR1 MGHDK, CDR2 SYGVNS. CDR3 length equals 14 residues. V lost 5 bases and J lost 3; bases outside the gene matches: 4. In nucleotides, the CDR3 is TGTGCCAGCAGTCGGGGACAGGGGAACTACGAGCAGTACTTC. Residues: CASSRGQGNYEQYF.

The J gene is TRBJ2-3, the V gene TRBV6-1; 8 bases fit TRBD1. The CDR3 covers 14 residues. V dropped 8 bases and J dropped 1; count of bases not matched to a gene: 5. The V gene's germline CDR1 is MNHNS and CDR2 SASEGT. The CDR3 protein is CASSTGVRTDTQYF. The CDR3 bases are TGTGCCAGCTCGACAGGGGTACGCACAGATACGCAGTATTTT.

This chain links TRBV5-8 with TRBJ1-1; D ambiguous. Germline CDR1 SGHTS, CDR2 YDEGEE. This CDR3 spans 14 amino acids. The ends were cut back, 4 bases at V and 6 bases at J, with 16 bases in the middle. CDR3: CASSAIQLGSEAFF. In nucleotides, the CDR3 is TGTGCCAGCAGCGCAATACAGTTGGGCTCTGAAGCTTTCTTT.

The V call is TRBV7-9, the J call TRBJ2-3; 8 nucleotides match TRBD1. The CDR3 sequence is 16 residues long. The germline V gene has CDR1 SEHNR and CDR2 FQNEAQ (reference sequence). V trimming: 5 bases; J trimming: 5 bases; junction bases outside the gene matches: 12. In DNA form, the CDR3 reads TGTGCCAGCAGCCCTCCAGGGGGCGATAGCCGAGATACGCAGTATTTT. It specifies CASSPPGGDSRDTQYF.

The CDR3 sequence: CASSPLQGSGNTIYF. In DNA form, the CDR3 reads TGTGCCAGCAGCCCCCTACAGGGCTCTGGAAACACCATATATTTT. V usage is TRBV7-9 and J usage is TRBJ1-3, with D possibly matching TRBD1 (6 bases). CDR1 and CDR2 (germline): SEHNR, FQNEAQ (reference sequence). This CDR3 comprises 15 residues. V gave up 5 bases and J gave up 0 bases, with 11 bases separating them. The full variable domain, its missing parts supplied by reference TRBV7-9 and TRBJ1-3, is DTGVSQNPRHKITKRGQNVTFRCDPISEHNRLYWYRQTLGQGPEFLTYFQNEAQLEKSRLLSDRFSAERPKGSFSTLEIQRTEQGDSAMYLCASSPLQGSGNTIYFGEGSWLTVV.

This clone was counted a single time. The chain employs TRBV12-5 and TRBJ2-7; 9 positions agree with TRBD2. Germline loops: CDR1 LGHNT, CDR2 FRNRAP. This CDR3 has 13 residues. Trimming cost V 5 bases and J 3 bases; bases outside gene matches: 2. CDR3 DNA sequence: TGTGCTAGTGGTGCGGGAGGGTTCTACGAGCAGTACTTC. Translated, it gives CASGAGGFYEQYF.

V is TRBV6-6 and J is TRBJ2-1, with 8 bases aligning to TRBD2. Germline V lookup: CDR1 MNHNY, CDR2 SVGAGI (reference sequence). The V and J ends lost 4 bases and 3 bases, in that order; junction bases with no gene match: 5. CDR3 length: 15 amino acids. The CDR3 here is CASSSTSGGYNEQFF. CDR3 coding DNA: TGTGCCAGCAGTTCAACTAGCGGAGGCTACAATGAGCAGTTCTTC.

The rearrangement joins TRBV11-2 to TRBJ2-5, with 7 bases fitting TRBD2. The CDR3 is made up of 14 amino acids. V lost 1 base and J lost 5; bases outside the gene matches: 4. Germline V gene data show CDR1 as SGHAT and CDR2 as FQNNGV. The CDR3 sequence: CASSLAGGGETQYF. CDR3 nucleotides: TGTGCCAGCAGCTTAGCGGGGGGTGGGGAGACCCAGTACTTC.

This chain links TRBV6-5 with TRBJ2-5; perhaps TRBD1 as D (5 bases). CDR3 length: 12 residues. V lost 5 bases and J 3 bases, leaving 7 bases between the germline ends. Germline V gene data show CDR1 as MNHEY and CDR2 as SVGAGI. The DNA for the CDR3 is TGTGCCAGCAGTGGGGCAGAAGAGACCCAGTACTTC. This sequence encodes CASSGAEETQYF.

V gene TRBV2 combines with J gene TRBJ1-5; D gene unclear. The V gene lost 3 bases and the J gene lost 4 bases, with 7 bases spanning the gap. CDR3 length: 13 residues. The V gene's germline CDR1 is SNHLY and CDR2 FYNNEI. The CDR3 DNA is TGTGCCAGCAGTGATAGAGAGAATCAGCCCCAGCATTTT. Protein product: CASSDRENQPQHF.

The V and J genes are TRBV11-2 and TRBJ2-2; D gene unclear. Germline V gene lookup returns CDR1 SGHAT and CDR2 FQNNGV. V lost 5 bases and J lost 3, with 16 bases in between. The CDR3 runs to 16 residues. CDR3 sequence: CASSPPTLGYTGELFF. The CDR3 DNA reads TGTGCCAGCAGCCCCCCAACCCTAGGATACACCGGGGAGCTGTTTTTT.

This rearrangement joins TRBV6-5 to TRBJ1-1; D is possibly TRBD1 (5 bases). This CDR3 contains 12 residues. CDR1 is MNHEY, CDR2 SVGAGI, per germline. The germline V and J ends were trimmed by 7 bases and 4 bases, with 10 bases remaining between them. CDR3 nucleotides: TGTGCCAGCATTCTGACAGTCACTGAAGCTTTCTTT. It codes for CASILTVTEAFF.